This TCR beta chain stems from a study of T cells after yellow fever vaccination. About the research overall: The fractions with low cell numbers were processed using SMART-Seq v4 Ultra Low Input.

This clonotype showed up many times. The antigen remains unidentified. The CDR3 has 16 amino acids. V was shortened by 3 bases and J by 0 bases, with 13 bases between the two germline ends. A process of 5'RACE template switching, which added a universal primer site and UMIs, was used to make TCR cDNA. TCRdb reanalysed the 5' RACE reads using MiXCR and keeps one entry per CDR3 protein. This sample has about 320,000 distinct CDR3 sequences; over 3.5% occur once, and the top ten carry roughly a fifth. Whole-study findings and limits: Booster sampling recovered most clones from primary vaccination (roughly 96% CD4, roughly 90% CD8). The secondary response was weaker, and its peak arrived faster, on day 5 versus 15.

The clonotype originates from a man between 18 and 35 years old who received the YFV17D yellow fever vaccine. The chain has TRBV12-3 or TRBV12-4 and TRBJ2-3, with D tentatively TRBD1 or TRBD2 (6 bases each). The sequences come from PBMCs, collected 15 days after the yellow fever booster vaccination. CDR3 nucleotide sequence: TGTGCCAGCAGTTTGTCGGGGGCGGGGAGCACAGATACGCAGTATTTT. Its translation: CASSLSGAGSTDTQYF.